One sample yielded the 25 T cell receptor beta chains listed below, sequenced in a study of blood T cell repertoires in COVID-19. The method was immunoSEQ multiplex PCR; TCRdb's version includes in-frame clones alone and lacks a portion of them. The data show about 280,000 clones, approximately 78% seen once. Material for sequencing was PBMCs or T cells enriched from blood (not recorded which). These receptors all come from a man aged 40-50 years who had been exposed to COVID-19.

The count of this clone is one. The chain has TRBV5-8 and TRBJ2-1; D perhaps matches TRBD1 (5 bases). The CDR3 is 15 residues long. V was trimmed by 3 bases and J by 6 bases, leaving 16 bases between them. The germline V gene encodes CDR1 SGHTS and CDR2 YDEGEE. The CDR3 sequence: CASSSDVDRSNEQFF. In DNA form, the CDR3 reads TGTGCCAGCAGCTCCGACGTCGACAGAAGCAATGAGCAGTTCTTC.

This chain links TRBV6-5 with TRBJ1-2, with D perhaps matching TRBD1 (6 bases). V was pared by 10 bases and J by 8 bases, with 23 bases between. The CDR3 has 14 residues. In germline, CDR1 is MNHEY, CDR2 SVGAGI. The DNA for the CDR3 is TGTGCCACCCAACTTCGAACAGGGAGTGCCGGCTACACCTTC. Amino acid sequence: CATQLRTGSAGYTF.

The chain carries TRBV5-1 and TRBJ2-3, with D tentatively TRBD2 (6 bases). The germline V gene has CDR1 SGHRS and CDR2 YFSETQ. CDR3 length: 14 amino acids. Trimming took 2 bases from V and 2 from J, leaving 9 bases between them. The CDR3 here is CASSFGGITDTQYF. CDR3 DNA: TGCGCCAGCAGCTTTGGGGGGATCACAGATACGCAGTATTTT.

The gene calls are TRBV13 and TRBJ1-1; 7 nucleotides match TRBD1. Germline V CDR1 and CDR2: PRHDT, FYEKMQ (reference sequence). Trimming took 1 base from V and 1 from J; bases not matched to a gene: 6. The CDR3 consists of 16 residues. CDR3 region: CASSLEGAGKNTEAFF. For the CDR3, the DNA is TGTGCCAGCAGCTTAGAGGGGGCAGGGAAGAACACTGAAGCTTTCTTT.

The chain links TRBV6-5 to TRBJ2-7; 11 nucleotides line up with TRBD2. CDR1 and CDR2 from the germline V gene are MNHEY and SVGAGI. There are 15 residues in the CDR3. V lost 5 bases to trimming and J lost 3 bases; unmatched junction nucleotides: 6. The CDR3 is CASSISGTSGYEQYF. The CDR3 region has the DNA TGTGCCAGCAGTATTTCCGGGACTAGCGGCTACGAGCAGTACTTC.

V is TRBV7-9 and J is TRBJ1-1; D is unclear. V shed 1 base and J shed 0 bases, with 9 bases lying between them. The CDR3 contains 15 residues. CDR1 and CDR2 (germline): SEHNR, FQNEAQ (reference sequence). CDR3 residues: CASSLGGILNTEAFF. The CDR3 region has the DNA TGTGCCAGCAGCTTAGGAGGAATCCTGAACACTGAAGCTTTCTTT.

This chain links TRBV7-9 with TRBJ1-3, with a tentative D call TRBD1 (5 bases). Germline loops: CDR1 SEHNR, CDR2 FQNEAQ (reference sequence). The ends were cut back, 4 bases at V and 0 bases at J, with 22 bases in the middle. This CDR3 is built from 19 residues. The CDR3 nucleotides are TGTGCCAGCAGCTCCAGTGTGGGACTCATCCGGAGCTCTGGAAACACCATATATTTT. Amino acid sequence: CASSSSVGLIRSSGNTIYF.

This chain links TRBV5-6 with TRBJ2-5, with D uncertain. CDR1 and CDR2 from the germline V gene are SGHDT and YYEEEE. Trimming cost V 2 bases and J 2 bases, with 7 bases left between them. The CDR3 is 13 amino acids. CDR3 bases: TGTGCCAGCAGCTTTAACATACAAGAGACCCAGTACTTC. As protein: CASSFNIQETQYF.

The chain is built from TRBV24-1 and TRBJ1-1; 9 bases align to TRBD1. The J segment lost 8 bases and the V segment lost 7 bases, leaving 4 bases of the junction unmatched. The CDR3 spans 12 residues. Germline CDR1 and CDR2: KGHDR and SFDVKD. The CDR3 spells CATSGGTGEAFF. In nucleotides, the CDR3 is TGTGCCACCAGCGGCGGGACAGGGGAAGCTTTCTTT.

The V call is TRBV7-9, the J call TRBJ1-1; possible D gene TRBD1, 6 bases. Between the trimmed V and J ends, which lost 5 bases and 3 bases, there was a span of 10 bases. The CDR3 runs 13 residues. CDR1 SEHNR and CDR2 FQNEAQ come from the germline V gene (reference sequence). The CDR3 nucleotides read TGTGCCAGCAGCGAGTGGACAGACACTGAAGCTTTCTTT. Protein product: CASSEWTDTEAFF.

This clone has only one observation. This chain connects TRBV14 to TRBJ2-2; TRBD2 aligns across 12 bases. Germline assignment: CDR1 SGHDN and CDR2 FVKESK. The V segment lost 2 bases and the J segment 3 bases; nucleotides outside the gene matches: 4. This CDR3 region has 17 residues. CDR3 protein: CASSQRTSGTYTGELFF. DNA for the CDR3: TGTGCCAGCAGCCAAAGGACTAGCGGGACCTACACCGGGGAGCTGTTTTTT.

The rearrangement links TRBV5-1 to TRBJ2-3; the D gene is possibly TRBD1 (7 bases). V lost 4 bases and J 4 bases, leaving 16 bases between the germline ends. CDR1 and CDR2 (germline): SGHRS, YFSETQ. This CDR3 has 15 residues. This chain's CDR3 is CASSAAGQTSDTQYF. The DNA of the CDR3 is TGCGCCAGCAGCGCCGCGGGACAGACGTCAGATACGCAGTATTTT.

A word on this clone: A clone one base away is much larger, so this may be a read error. CDR3 amino acids: CASSATGNQPQHF. In DNA form, the CDR3 reads TGTGCCAGCAGCGCGACAGGGAATCAGCCCCAGCATTTT. The gene calls are TRBV9 and TRBJ1-5; 7 positions agree with TRBD1. The germline gives CDR1 SGDLS, CDR2 YYNGEE. V was clipped by 3 bases and J by 4 bases; unmatched bases: 1. The CDR3 runs to 13 residues.

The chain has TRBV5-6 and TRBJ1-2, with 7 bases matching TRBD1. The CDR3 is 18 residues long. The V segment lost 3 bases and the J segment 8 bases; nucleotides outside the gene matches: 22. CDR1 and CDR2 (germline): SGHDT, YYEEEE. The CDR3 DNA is TGTGCCAGCAGCTACAAGCTCCGGGACAGAGCGATTTATGGAGGCTACACCTTC. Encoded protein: CASSYKLRDRAIYGGYTF. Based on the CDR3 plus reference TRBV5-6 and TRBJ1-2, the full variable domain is DAGVTQSPTHLIKTRGQQVTLRCSPKSGHDTVSWYQQALGQGPQFIFQYYEEEERQRGNFPDRFSGHQFPNYSSELNVNALLLGDSALYLCASSYKLRDRAIYGGYTFGSGTRLTVV.

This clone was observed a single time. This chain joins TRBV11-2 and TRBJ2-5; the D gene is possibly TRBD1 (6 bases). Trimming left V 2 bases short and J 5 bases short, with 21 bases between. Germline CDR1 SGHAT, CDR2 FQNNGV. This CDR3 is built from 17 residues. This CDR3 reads CASSLRRQVKKGETQYF. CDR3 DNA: TGTGCCAGCAGCTTAAGGCGACAGGTTAAGAAGGGGGAGACCCAGTACTTC.

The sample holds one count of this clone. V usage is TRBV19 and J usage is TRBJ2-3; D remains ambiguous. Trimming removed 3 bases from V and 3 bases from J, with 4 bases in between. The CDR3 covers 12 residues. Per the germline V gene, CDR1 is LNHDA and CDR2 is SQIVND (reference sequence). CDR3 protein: CASSMRTDTQYF. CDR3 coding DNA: TGTGCCAGTAGTATGCGTACAGATACGCAGTATTTT.

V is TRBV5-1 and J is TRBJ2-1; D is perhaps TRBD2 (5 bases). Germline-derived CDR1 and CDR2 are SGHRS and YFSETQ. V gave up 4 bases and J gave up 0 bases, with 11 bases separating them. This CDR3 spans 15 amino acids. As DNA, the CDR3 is TGCGCCAGCAGCCCAGCGGATACCTCCTACAATGAGCAGTTCTTC. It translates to CASSPADTSYNEQFF.

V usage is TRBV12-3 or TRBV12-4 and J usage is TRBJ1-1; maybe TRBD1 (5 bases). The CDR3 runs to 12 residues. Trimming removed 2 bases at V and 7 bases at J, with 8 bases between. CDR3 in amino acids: CASSLRQGEAFF. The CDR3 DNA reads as TGTGCCAGCAGTTTAAGGCAGGGTGAAGCTTTCTTT.

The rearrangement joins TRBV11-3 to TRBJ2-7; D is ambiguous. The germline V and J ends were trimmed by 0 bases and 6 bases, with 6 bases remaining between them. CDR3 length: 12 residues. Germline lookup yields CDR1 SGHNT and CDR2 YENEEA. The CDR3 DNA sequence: TGTGCCAGCAGCTTAGATCGGGTCGAGCAGTACTTC. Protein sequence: CASSLDRVEQYF.

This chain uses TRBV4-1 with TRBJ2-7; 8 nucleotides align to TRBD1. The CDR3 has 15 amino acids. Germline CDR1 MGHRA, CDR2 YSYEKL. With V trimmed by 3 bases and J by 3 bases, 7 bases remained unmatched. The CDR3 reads CASSQDREVDYEQYF. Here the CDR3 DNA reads TGCGCCAGCAGCCAGGACAGGGAGGTAGACTACGAGCAGTACTTC.

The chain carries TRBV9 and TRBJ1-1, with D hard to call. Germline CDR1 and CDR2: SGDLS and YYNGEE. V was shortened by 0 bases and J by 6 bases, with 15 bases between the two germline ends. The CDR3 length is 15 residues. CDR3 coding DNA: TGTGCCAGCAGCGTAGAGCGATCTACTACGGCTGAAGCTTTCTTT. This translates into CASSVERSTTAEAFF.

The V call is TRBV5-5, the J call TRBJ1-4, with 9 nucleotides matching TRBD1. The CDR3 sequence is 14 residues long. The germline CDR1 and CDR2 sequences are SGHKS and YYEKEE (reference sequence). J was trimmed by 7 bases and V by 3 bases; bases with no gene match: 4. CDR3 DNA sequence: TGTGCCAGCAGCTGGGGACAGGGTGGTGAAAAACTGTTTTTT. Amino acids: CASSWGQGGEKLFF.

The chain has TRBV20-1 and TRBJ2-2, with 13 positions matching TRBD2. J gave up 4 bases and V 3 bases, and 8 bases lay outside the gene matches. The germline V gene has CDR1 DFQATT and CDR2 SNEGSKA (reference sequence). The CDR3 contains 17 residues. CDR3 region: CSASPLAGGLGTGELFF. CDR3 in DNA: TGCAGTGCTAGTCCACTAGCGGGAGGGCTCGGCACCGGGGAGCTGTTTTTT.

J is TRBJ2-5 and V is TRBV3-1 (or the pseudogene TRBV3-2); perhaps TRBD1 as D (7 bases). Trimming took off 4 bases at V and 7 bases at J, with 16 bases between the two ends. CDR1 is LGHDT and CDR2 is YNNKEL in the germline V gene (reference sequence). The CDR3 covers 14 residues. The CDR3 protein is CASSPTGAGRTQYF. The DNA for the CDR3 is TGTGCCAGCAGCCCTACAGGGGCCGGGAGGACCCAGTACTTC.

Written as DNA, the CDR3 is TGTGCCAGCAGCTTTAGGGGGAATCAGCCCCAGCATTTT. Amino acids: CASSFRGNQPQHF. The chain links TRBV7-9 to TRBJ1-5, with D possibly being TRBD1 (6 bases). The ends were cut back, 3 bases at V and 4 bases at J, with 7 bases in the middle. The CDR3 length is 13 residues. Germline V gives CDR1 SEHNR, CDR2 FQNEAQ (reference sequence).